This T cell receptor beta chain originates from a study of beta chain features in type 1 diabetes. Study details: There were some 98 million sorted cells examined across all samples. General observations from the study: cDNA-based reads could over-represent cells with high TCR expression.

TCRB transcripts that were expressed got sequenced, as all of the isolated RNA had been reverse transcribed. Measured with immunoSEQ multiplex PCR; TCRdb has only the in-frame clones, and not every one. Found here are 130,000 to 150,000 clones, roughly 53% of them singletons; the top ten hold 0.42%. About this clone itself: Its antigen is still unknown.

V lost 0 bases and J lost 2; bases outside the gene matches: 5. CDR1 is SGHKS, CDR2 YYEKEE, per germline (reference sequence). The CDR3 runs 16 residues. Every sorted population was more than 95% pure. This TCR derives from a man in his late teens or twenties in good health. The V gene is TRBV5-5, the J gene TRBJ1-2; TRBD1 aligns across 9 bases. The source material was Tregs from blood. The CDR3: CASSLDPGTGNYGYTF. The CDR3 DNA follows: TGTGCCAGCAGCTTGGACCCCGGGACAGGGAACTATGGCTACACCTTC. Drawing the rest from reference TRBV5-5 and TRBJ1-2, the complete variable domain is DAGVTQSPTHLIKTRGQQVTLRCSPISGHKSVSWYQQVLGQGPQFIFQYYEKEERGRGNFPDRFSARQFPNYSSELNVNALLLGDSALYLCASSLDPGTGNYGYTFGSGTRLTVV.